This TCR beta chain was sequenced in a study of blood T cell repertoires in COVID-19. The method was immunoSEQ multiplex PCR; TCRdb's version includes in-frame clones alone and lacks a portion of them. The table lists 300,000 or so clones, roughly 90% of them singletons, with less than 3% in the top ten. In the 2 weeks before study entry, exposed participants met a COVID-19 case, which was PCR-confirmed or clinician-diagnosed. Germline V CDR1 and CDR2: SGHRS, YFSETQ. The CDR3 consists of 14 residues. Germline trimming cut 0 bases from V and 3 bases from J; bases unmatched to any gene: 3. This clonotype originated in a woman aged 50 to 60 who had been exposed to COVID-19. V gene TRBV5-1 combines with J gene TRBJ2-7; 7 nucleotides agree with TRBD1. Sequencing was carried out using PBMCs or T cells enriched from blood (not recorded which). As DNA, the CDR3 is TGCGCCAGCAGCTTGGCCGGACAGGACTACGAGCAGTACTTC. Encoded protein: CASSLAGQDYEQYF.